A selection of T cell receptor beta chains follows, all from one sample in a study of regulatory T cells in long-lasting Graves disease. TCRdb reprocessed the multiplex PCR reads with MiXCR, giving one entry per CDR3 protein. The sample includes hundreds of thousands of distinct CDR3 sequences, approximately 16% of them seen just once. These data were also filed under a second study, of T cells in Graves' hyperthyroidism and ophthalmopathy.

Sequencing was performed on peripheral blood mononuclear cells (PBMCs), taken at new diagnosis, from a patient treated with antithyroid drugs. Receptors originate from a man aged 35 to 55 with Graves disease. The CDR3 runs from the conserved cysteine through the conserved F or W. A D gene is named only where the DNA matches it firmly. The size entry is marked missing in some rows and otherwise reads once, few, many or a size class.

V gene	J gene	D gene	clone size	CDR3 DNA	CDR3 protein
TRBV28	TRBJ1-2	NA	NA	TGTGCCAGCAAGGGGCTCAATCGGAGGGGCTACACCTTC	CASKGLNRRGYTF
TRBV20-1	TRBJ2-5	NA	many	TGCAGCGCGTATTTTGAGGGGACCCAGTACTTC	CSAYFEGTQYF
TRBV6-1	TRBJ2-2	TRBD2	NA	TGTGCCAGCAGGGGACTAGCGGACCGTACCGGGGAGCTGTTTTTT	CASRGLADRTGELFF
TRBV11-2	TRBJ2-2	TRBD2	NA	TGTGCCAGCAGCTTAGCGGGAGGCAGCGGGAAGCTGTTTTTT	CASSLAGGSGKLFF
TRBV9	TRBJ1-5	NA	few	TGTGCCAGCAGCGTCGGAGGGTTAAACAATCAGCCCCAGCATTTT	CASSVGGLNNQPQHF
TRBV20-1	TRBJ2-5	NA	many	TGCAGTGCTAGAGGGTCGGGGGGCCTTGAGACCCAGTACTTC	CSARGSGGLETQYF
TRBV25-1	TRBJ2-7	TRBD2	few	TGTGCCAGCGGTCTAGCGGGGCGCAGCGAGCAGTACTTC	CASGLAGRSEQYF
TRBV2	TRBJ1-5	NA	many	TGTGCCAGCAGCAGACAGGACAGCAATCAGCCCCAGCATTTT	CASSRQDSNQPQHF
TRBV2	TRBJ2-2	NA	few	TGTGCCAGCAGAGGGGTAATCGTCGGGGAGCTGTTTTTT	CASRGVIVGELFF
TRBV12-3/TRBV12-4	TRBJ1-1	NA	many	TGTGCCAGCAGTTTATATCCAGTGAACACTGAAGCTTTCTTT	CASSLYPVNTEAFF
TRBV11-1	TRBJ2-1	NA	many	TGTGCCAGCAGCCCCGACAGAAACAATGAGCAGTTCTTC	CASSPDRNNEQFF